Listed below are T cell receptor beta chains from one sample, sequenced in a study of blood T cell repertoires in COVID-19. Repertoires were generated with immunoSEQ multiplex PCR, while TCRdb's copy carries only in-frame clones and drops some. The sample includes roughly 43,000 clones, 88% of them seen just once. Material: peripheral blood. The source of these receptors is a human donor in a cohort sampled during active COVID-19. CDR3s include the opening cysteine and the closing phenylalanine or tryptophan.

cdr3_aa: CASSPSTGAGNEQFF; j_call: TRBJ2-1; v_call: TRBV18
cdr3_aa: CATSRSGLAGNEQFF; j_call: TRBJ2-1; v_call: TRBV15
cdr3_aa: CASRQGGSGGTEAFF; j_call: TRBJ1-1; v_call: TRBV27
cdr3_aa: CSVEVVASGSSYEQYF; j_call: TRBJ2-7; v_call: TRBV29-1
cdr3_aa: CASSQDFEGTVSGNTIYF; j_call: TRBJ1-3; v_call: TRBV4-2
cdr3_aa: CASSSNSPLQSSYNEQFF; j_call: TRBJ2-1; v_call: TRBV7-9
cdr3_aa: CASNLVESGELFF; j_call: TRBJ2-2; v_call: TRBV2
cdr3_aa: CASSSPRDSSIYNEQFF; j_call: TRBJ2-1; v_call: TRBV7-9
cdr3_aa: CAILPLANYGYTF; j_call: TRBJ1-2; v_call: TRBV10-3
cdr3_aa: CASTFEGGNQPQHF; j_call: TRBJ1-5; v_call: TRBV2
cdr3_aa: CASSTGGEINYGYTF; j_call: TRBJ1-2; v_call: TRBV19
cdr3_aa: CASSETSGRYEQYF; j_call: TRBJ2-7; v_call: TRBV2
cdr3_aa: CASSVVADSYEQYF; j_call: TRBJ2-7; v_call: TRBV9
cdr3_aa: CASSVRTASNYGYTF; j_call: TRBJ1-2; v_call: TRBV11-2
cdr3_aa: CASSLRGGSGNEQFF; j_call: TRBJ2-1; v_call: TRBV7-6
cdr3_aa: CASSSGQGTGELFF; j_call: TRBJ2-2; v_call: TRBV5-1
cdr3_aa: CASSLVPGGVNTEAFF; j_call: TRBJ1-1; v_call: TRBV7-2
cdr3_aa: CASSQDNHRTNTEAFF; j_call: TRBJ1-1; v_call: TRBV4-2
cdr3_aa: CASSPGEVLLGGYTF; j_call: TRBJ1-2; v_call: TRBV5-1
cdr3_aa: CASSRDRGTSYEQYF; j_call: TRBJ2-7; v_call: TRBV3-1/TRBV3-2
cdr3_aa: CASSLTGTGGEQYF; j_call: TRBJ2-7; v_call: TRBV27
cdr3_aa: CASTTTPDFSYEQYF; j_call: TRBJ2-7; v_call: TRBV28
cdr3_aa: CASSNSAGHYEQYF; j_call: TRBJ2-7; v_call: TRBV28
cdr3_aa: CASSLGLNQPQHF; j_call: TRBJ1-5; v_call: TRBV7-3
cdr3_aa: CASSNRANTEAFF; j_call: TRBJ1-1; v_call: TRBV6-6
cdr3_aa: CASSDLGKTSGREQYF; j_call: TRBJ2-7; v_call: TRBV6-4
cdr3_aa: CASSLDSASMEQYF; j_call: TRBJ2-7; v_call: TRBV3-1/TRBV3-2
cdr3_aa: CASSLEGQTNEKLFF; j_call: TRBJ1-4; v_call: TRBV5-5
cdr3_aa: CASSFPREGGTEAFF; j_call: TRBJ1-1; v_call: TRBV28
cdr3_aa: CASSLYSGMGGKLFF; j_call: TRBJ1-4; v_call: TRBV28
cdr3_aa: CASSEIPPGRISNSPLHF; j_call: TRBJ1-6; v_call: TRBV6-1
cdr3_aa: CAWSVQGILYGYTF; j_call: TRBJ1-2; v_call: TRBV30
cdr3_aa: CASSILTSGSIVSEQYF; j_call: TRBJ2-7; v_call: TRBV5-6
cdr3_aa: CASSQDTLVSYNEQFF; j_call: TRBJ2-1; v_call: TRBV3-1/TRBV3-2
cdr3_aa: CASSFRQGASHGYTF; j_call: TRBJ1-2; v_call: TRBV27
cdr3_aa: CASSVGGTGEGEQYF; j_call: TRBJ2-7; v_call: TRBV9
cdr3_aa: CASSLGGRGNEQYF; j_call: TRBJ2-7; v_call: TRBV11-3
cdr3_aa: CASSLKLLDRRGEQYF; j_call: TRBJ2-7; v_call: TRBV28
cdr3_aa: CASSHPDRGRMNTEAFF; j_call: TRBJ1-1; v_call: TRBV28
cdr3_aa: CASTVGGANIQYF; j_call: TRBJ2-4; v_call: TRBV6-5
cdr3_aa: CASTLGPNGTPSNQPQHF; j_call: TRBJ1-5; v_call: TRBV7-9
cdr3_aa: CASSIGQGADGYTF; j_call: TRBJ1-2; v_call: TRBV6-5
cdr3_aa: CASRWDWTQETQYF; j_call: TRBJ2-5; v_call: TRBV2
cdr3_aa: CASSLQVGLAREGIGELFF; j_call: TRBJ2-2; v_call: TRBV7-3